This T cell receptor (beta chain) was found in a study of T cells in Graves' hyperthyroidism and ophthalmopathy. The CDR3 spans 16 residues. V was clipped by 3 bases and J by 2 bases, with 15 bases between them. Per the germline V gene, CDR1 is MDHEN and CDR2 is SYDVKM. Based on clinical symptoms, serum thyroxine and TRAb, thyroid ultrasound and orbital computed tomography, diagnoses were reached. The TCR beta CDR3 regions underwent amplification using RNA transcripts as the source. A set of HTBI primers served as the primers for a first-round RT-PCR of the TCR CDR3. TCRdb itself ran the multiplex PCR reads through MiXCR, one entry per CDR3 protein. The table has approximately 380,000 distinct CDR3 sequences, around 15% seen once. There are many counts of this clonotype.

The genes are TRBV28 and TRBJ2-3, with D possibly TRBD1 on 5 matching bases. The sequence derives from a man over 45 with Graves' ophthalmopathy. Sequenced input: blood. The CDR3 is CASSFSGQGNTDTQYF. As DNA, the CDR3 is TGTGCCAGCAGTTTCTCCGGTCAGGGCAACACAGATACGCAGTATTTT.